Listed below are T cell receptor beta chains from one sample, sequenced in a study of T cells in Graves' hyperthyroidism and ophthalmopathy. MiXCR, run by TCRdb on the multiplex PCR reads, gives a single entry per CDR3 protein. The repertoire holds around 800,000 distinct CDR3 sequences, with 35% to 45% as singletons. Sequencing was carried out using blood. Source of these receptors: a man aged 18 to 29 with Graves' hyperthyroidism. Each CDR3 is given with its conserved first and last residue. D genes are given only for firm matches. Clone size is given for some rows only: seen once, a few or many times, or a class if the clone is expanded.

j_call d_call clone_size v_call cdr3_nt cdr3_aa
TRBJ1-5 TRBD1 - TRBV29-1 TGCAGCGTCGGGGTCCAAGGGACAGCGGGGAATCAGCCCCAGCATTTT CSVGVQGTAGNQPQHF
TRBJ1-2 - many TRBV2 TGTGCCAGCACCGGAAGCAGTGGTGGCTACACCTTC CASTGSSGGYTF
TRBJ2-2 - few TRBV7-9 TGTGCCAGCAGCTTAGTGAGGGTGGAATATACCGGGGAGCTGTTTTTT CASSLVRVEYTGELFF
TRBJ2-7 - - TRBV29-1 TGCAGCGTTGTTGGGCAGACGGCGAACACCGGGGAGCTGTACTTC CSVVGQTANTGELYF
TRBJ2-5 TRBD1 few TRBV19 TGTGCCAGTAATGGGGGACAGCGTGGAGAGACCCAGTACTTC CASNGGQRGETQYF
TRBJ1-1 - few TRBV11-2 TGTGCCAGCAGCTTAGACCCAAGGTCTGAAGCTTTCTTT CASSLDPRSEAFF
TRBJ1-1 TRBD1 few TRBV5-1 TGCGCCAGCACCCCATCGGACAGGTGGACTGAAGCTTTCTTT CASTPSDRWTEAFF
TRBJ2-3 - - TRBV25-1 TGTGCCAGCAGCCCCATCCACACAGATACGCAGTATTTT CASSPIHTDTQYF
TRBJ1-4 - few TRBV12-3/TRBV12-4 TGTGCCAGCAGTCCCCAGGTGGTCGGGGAAAAACTGTTTTTT CASSPQVVGEKLFF
TRBJ1-5 - - TRBV4-1 TGCGCCAGCAGCCCACAGTACAATCAGCCCCAGCATTTT CASSPQYNQPQHF
TRBJ1-6 - few TRBV20-1 TGCAGTGCTAGAAATGCCAGAGACTATAATTCACCCCTCCACTTT CSARNARDYNSPLHF
TRBJ1-5 - - TRBV2 TGTGCCAGCAGTGAAGCGCTTCCAGGGGACCAGCATTTT CASSEALPGDQHF
TRBJ2-7 - few TRBV5-1 TGCGCCAGCAGCCCGTTCCGGCTAGCGAACTACGAGCAGTACTTC CASSPFRLANYEQYF
TRBJ1-4 - - TRBV11-2 TGTGCCAGCAGCGACACTTCCGAGGGTGAAAAACTGTTTTTT CASSDTSEGEKLFF
TRBJ1-2 TRBD1 many TRBV7-8 TGTGCCAGCAGCTTAAGCTGGGACAGGGGTGGAGGCTACACCTTC CASSLSWDRGGGYTF
TRBJ2-2 - few TRBV19 TGTGCCAGTAAGTGGGCAGGAGACACCGGGGAGCTGTTTTTT CASKWAGDTGELFF
TRBJ1-3 - - TRBV7-2 TGTGCCAGCAGCTTGGATACGGGATATGGAAACACCATATATTTT CASSLDTGYGNTIYF
TRBJ1-1 TRBD1 many TRBV25-1 TGTGCCAGCAGTGAGGACAGGGCGAACACTGAAGCTTTCTTT CASSEDRANTEAFF
TRBJ1-1 - - TRBV7-6 TGTGCCAGCAGCTTAGCGGCCTCAATGCAGACTGAAGCTTTCTTT CASSLAASMQTEAFF
TRBJ2-5 - - TRBV18 TGTGCCAGCTCAACGCAGACGGGACGGGAGACCCAGTACTTC CASSTQTGRETQYF
TRBJ2-7 TRBD1 once TRBV25-1 TGCGCCAGCAGCTCTACAACAGGGGGCTTTTCCTACGAGCAGTACTTC CASSSTTGGFSYEQYF
TRBJ1-1 - many TRBV20-1 TGCAGTGCTAGTTTGGTGGGGAGGGACACTGAAGCTTTCTTT CSASLVGRDTEAFF